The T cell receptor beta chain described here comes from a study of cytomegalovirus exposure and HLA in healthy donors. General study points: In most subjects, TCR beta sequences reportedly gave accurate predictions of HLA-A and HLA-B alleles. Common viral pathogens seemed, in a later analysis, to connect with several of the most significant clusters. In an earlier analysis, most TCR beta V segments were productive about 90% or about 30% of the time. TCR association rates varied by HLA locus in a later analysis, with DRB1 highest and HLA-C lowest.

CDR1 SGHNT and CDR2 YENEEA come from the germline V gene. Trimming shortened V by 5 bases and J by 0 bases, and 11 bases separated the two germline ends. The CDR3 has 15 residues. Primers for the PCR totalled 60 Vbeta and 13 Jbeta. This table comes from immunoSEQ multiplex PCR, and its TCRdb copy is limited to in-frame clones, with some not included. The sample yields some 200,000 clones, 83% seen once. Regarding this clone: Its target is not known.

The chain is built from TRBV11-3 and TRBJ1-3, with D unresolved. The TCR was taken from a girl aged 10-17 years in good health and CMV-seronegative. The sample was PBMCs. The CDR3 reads CASSQFSGSGNTIYF. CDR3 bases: TGTGCCAGCAGCCAATTTTCGGGCTCTGGAAACACCATATATTTT.